One T cell receptor beta chain is described in this entry. Its target is unknown. Clones were read by immunoSEQ multiplex PCR, and TCRdb kept only the in-frame ones, dropping some. This table has some 72,000 clones, about 95% appearing once. The data were taken from a study of cytomegalovirus exposure and HLA in healthy donors. Study-level information: A later analysis reported the same platform for the roughly 120 validation repertoires and the approximately 640 first-cohort repertoires. Study results and caveats: According to a subsequent analysis, TCR clusters identified in the first cohort showed a tendency to co-occur across the roughly 120 validation repertoires. The authors enumerated 150 to 200 TCR beta chains as linked to cytomegalovirus.

Specimen: PBMCs. The sequence came from a man aged 18 to 30 in good health and CMV-seropositive.

This chain's CDR3 is CASSEPGLENNEQFF. CDR3 bases: TGCGCCAGCAGTGAGCCGGGACTCGAGAACAATGAGCAGTTCTTC. J is TRBJ2-1 and V is TRBV10-1, with D maybe TRBD2 (6 bases). Germline assignment: CDR1 WNHNN and CDR2 SYGVQD (reference sequence). This CDR3 spans 15 amino acids. V lost 2 bases, J lost 5 bases, and 13 bases lay in between.